This TCR beta chain came from a study of T cells in women clearing cervical HPV infection. Overall study context: Women with histologically confirmed HPV16-related CIN3 or worse, 2 with invasive cancer, served as cases. Case blood was drawn a median approximately 21 weeks after lesion detection.

The V gene's germline CDR1 is DFQATT and CDR2 SNEGSKA (reference sequence). V shed 7 bases and J 5 bases; nucleotides not matched to a gene: 7. This CDR3 has 14 residues. As regards this clone: The CDR3 is cut off 3 residues early in the read; its end comes from the germline J gene.

Assay used: immunoSEQ multiplex PCR; TCRdb lists only in-frame clones, some missing. Its listing shows tens of thousands of clones. Sequences were obtained from blood buffy coat. This sequence joins TRBV20-1 and TRBJ2-5, with TRBD2 matching over 13 bases. This sequence originates from a woman between 18 and 69 years old with a cervical HPV16 infection that either progressed to CIN3+ or cleared (not recorded which). The CDR3 protein is CSVLAGGAGETQYF. CDR3 DNA, as far as it was read: TGCAGTGTACTAGCGGGAGGGGCGGGGGAGACC.